These 23 T cell receptor beta chains share one sample of origin, sequenced in a study of cytomegalovirus exposure and HLA in healthy donors. 13 Jbeta primers and 60 Vbeta primers were used for the PCR. Assay used: immunoSEQ multiplex PCR; TCRdb lists only in-frame clones, some missing. The profile shows roughly 40,000 clones, over 75% of them singletons. Sequencing input: PBMCs. The receptors here all came from a man between 50 and 59 years old in good health and CMV-seronegative.

The rearrangement joins TRBV5-1 to TRBJ2-3; 9 nucleotides align to TRBD2. Germline lookup yields CDR1 SGHRS and CDR2 YFSETQ. Trimming took 4 bases from V and 0 from J; bases not matched to a gene: 3. This CDR3 region has 15 residues. In DNA, the CDR3 is TGCGCCAGCAGCCAAAGCGGGAGGAGCACAGATACGCAGTATTTT. It yields the protein CASSQSGRSTDTQYF.

The V gene is TRBV5-5, the J gene TRBJ2-2; the D gene is possibly TRBD2 (6 bases). Trimming pared 6 bases from V and 4 bases from J, leaving 16 bases between. The CDR3 is made up of 15 amino acids. Germline lookup yields CDR1 SGHKS and CDR2 YYEKEE (reference sequence). CDR3 amino acids: CASTKTGGSTGELFF. The CDR3 DNA is TGTGCCAGCACAAAAACAGGAGGGTCCACCGGGGAGCTGTTTTTT.

On this clone itself: A read error may account for a junction end that differs from germline. The genes are TRBV23-1 and TRBJ1-6; D remains unclear. TRBV23-1 counts as an open reading frame of uncertain function. This CDR3 comprises 14 residues. The CDR3 DNA is TGCGCCATATCACCCTCCTCCTATAATTCCCCCCTCCACTTT. This translates into CAISPSSYNSPLHF.

This sequence joins TRBV2 and TRBJ2-7, with D possibly TRBD1 on 8 matching bases. The CDR3 extends over 14 amino acids. Germline CDR1 and CDR2: SNHLY and FYNNEI. V was clipped by 5 bases and J by 3 bases, with 14 bases between them. CDR3 DNA: TGTGCCAGCAGTCAGGGGGCGGGGGACTACGAGCAGTACTTC. Its translation: CASSQGAGDYEQYF.

The rearrangement uses TRBV7-2 and TRBJ2-2; D not certain. V shed 3 bases and J shed 4 bases, with 9 bases lying between them. The CDR3 has 14 residues. Germline V gene lookup returns CDR1 SGHTA and CDR2 FQGNSA. The DNA for the CDR3 is TGTGCCAGCAGCTTCGGCGGTGGCACCGGGGAGCTGTTTTTT. This encodes CASSFGGGTGELFF.

The chain is built from TRBV27 and TRBJ1-4, with TRBD1 matching 8 bases. The germline CDR1 and CDR2 sequences are MNHEY and SMNVEV (reference sequence). V was pared by 5 bases and J by 4 bases, with 6 bases of the junction left unmatched. The CDR3 sequence is 15 residues long. CDR3 coding DNA: TGTGCCAGCAGTCTAGAGGGACAGGTTAATGAAAAACTGTTTTTT. As protein: CASSLEGQVNEKLFF.

The chain uses TRBV19 and TRBJ1-4; no firm D call. This CDR3 comprises 17 residues. The V gene lost 5 bases and the J gene lost 11 bases, with 27 bases spanning the gap. Germline values: CDR1 LNHDA, CDR2 SQIVND (reference sequence). CDR3 bases: TGTGCCAGTAGTGGAGCCCTAGACCATAATGAAAACGAGAAACTGTTTTTT. It is translated as CASSGALDHNENEKLFF.

The rearrangement uses TRBV19 and TRBJ1-6; no clear D. This CDR3 has 13 amino acids. CDR1 and CDR2 from the germline V gene are LNHDA and SQIVND (reference sequence). Trimming stripped 0 bases from V and 8 bases from J, with 5 bases between. The CDR3 loop is CASSIDRDSPLHF. DNA for the CDR3: TGTGCCAGTAGTATAGATCGAGATTCACCCCTCCACTTT.

The rearrangement joins TRBV28 to TRBJ1-6; a possible D gene is TRBD1 (5 bases). V shed 6 bases and J shed 7 bases, with 13 bases lying between them. Germline loops: CDR1 MDHEN, CDR2 SYDVKM. The CDR3 spans 14 residues. CDR3 in DNA: TGTGCCAGCAGCACCAGGGTTTTGAATTCACCCCTCCACTTT. Its translation: CASSTRVLNSPLHF.

This clone has a handful of counts. The chain has TRBV11-2 and TRBJ2-7; possibly TRBD2 for D (6 bases). The CDR3 loop spans 14 amino acids. V gave up 3 bases and J gave up 5 bases, with 14 bases separating them. In germline, CDR1 is SGHAT, CDR2 FQNNGV. In nucleotides, the CDR3 is TGTGCCAGCAGCTTCACTCGGGGGAGCCACGAGCAGTACTTC. Protein product: CASSFTRGSHEQYF.

This clone was seen more than once but under ten times. At one end the junction does not follow the germline gene, possibly because of a read error. The chain joins TRBV7-9 to TRBJ2-1; 7 nucleotides align to TRBD2. Germline V CDR1 and CDR2: SEHNR, FQNEAQ (reference sequence). The length of the CDR3 is 17 residues. CDR3 region: CSSSPPPRLAVYNEQFF. As DNA, the CDR3 is TGTTCCAGCAGCCCCCCGCCTCGACTAGCAGTCTACAATGAGCAGTTCTTC.

V is TRBV18 and J is TRBJ1-3, with D unclear. The germline V gene has CDR1 KGHSH and CDR2 LQKENI. The CDR3 is 14 amino acids. V gave up 5 bases and J gave up 3 bases, with 11 bases separating them. This CDR3 reads CASSLEILGNTIYF. Written as DNA, the CDR3 is TGTGCCAGCTCATTGGAGATACTTGGAAACACCATATATTTT. Filled out from reference TRBV18 and TRBJ1-3, the complete variable domain reads NAGVMQNPRHLVRRRGQEARLRCSPMKGHSHVYWYRQLPEEGLKFMVYLQKENIIDESGMPKERFSAEFPKEGPSILRIQQVVRGDSAAYFCASSLEILGNTIYFGEGSWLTVV.

This chain connects TRBV30 to TRBJ1-1, with D hard to call. Germline V gene sequence: CDR1 GTSNPN, CDR2 SVGIG (reference sequence). This CDR3 has 15 amino acids. V lost 0 bases, J lost 0 bases, and 11 bases lay in between. The CDR3 is CAWSVRGSLNTEAFF. CDR3 coding DNA: TGTGCCTGGAGTGTTCGAGGCAGCTTGAACACTGAAGCTTTCTTT.

V gene TRBV5-4 combines with J gene TRBJ2-6; TRBD1 matches at 8 bases. With 4 bases clipped from V and 4 bases from J, the junction kept 4 bases outside the gene matches. Per germline, CDR1 SGHNT and CDR2 YYREEE (reference sequence). The CDR3 runs 15 residues. CDR3 nucleotide sequence: TGTGCCAGCAGCGGGACAGGTTCGGGGGCCAACGTCCTGACTTTC. Translating it yields CASSGTGSGANVLTF.

The chain combines TRBV4-3 with TRBJ2-7; D is possibly TRBD2 (5 bases). The ends were cut back, 3 bases at V and 3 bases at J, with 12 bases in the middle. Germline CDR1 is LGHNA and CDR2 is YSLEER. The CDR3 extends over 14 amino acids. The CDR3 DNA follows: TGCGCCAGCAGCCACGGGGTAGGTGACTACGAGCAGTACTTC. This sequence encodes CASSHGVGDYEQYF.

The V and J genes are TRBV7-2 and TRBJ2-1; D unresolved. The V and J ends lost 0 bases and 5 bases respectively, with 5 bases between them. The CDR3 extends over 13 amino acids. The germline V gene has CDR1 SGHTA and CDR2 FQGNSA. In nucleotides, the CDR3 is TGTGCCAGCAGCTTAGCCCGTAACAATGAGCAGTTCTTC. It translates to CASSLARNNEQFF.

The CDR3 DNA follows: TGTGCCAGCAGTTCCGGGACAGGGTTATCCAGCTCTGGAAACACCATATATTTT. Translation gives CASSSGTGLSSSGNTIYF. The chain has TRBV28 and TRBJ1-3; 9 nucleotides match TRBD1. J was trimmed by 0 bases and V by 4 bases; bases with no gene match: 10. The CDR3 is made up of 18 amino acids. CDR1 is MDHEN and CDR2 is SYDVKM in the germline V gene.

The chain has TRBV6-4 and TRBJ2-1, with 9 bases that match TRBD2. V was clipped by 5 bases and J by 6 bases; unmatched bases: 8. This CDR3 has 15 amino acids. CDR1 MRHNA and CDR2 SNTAGT come from the germline V gene. In DNA form, the CDR3 reads TGTGCCAGCAGTAGAAGGCTAGCGGGACCCAATGAGCAGTTCTTC. Protein: CASSRRLAGPNEQFF.

In its sample, this clone was seen a few times. The rearrangement uses TRBV11-3 and TRBJ2-1; D may be TRBD2 (5 bases). Germline V gene sequence: CDR1 SGHNT, CDR2 YENEEA. The V end lost 4 bases, the J end lost 9 bases, and 13 bases lay between the germline ends. The length of the CDR3 is 13 residues. Here the CDR3 reads CASSSIDGGEQFF. For the CDR3, the DNA is TGTGCCAGCAGCTCTATCGACGGAGGTGAGCAGTTCTTC.

About this clone: One junction end disagrees with the germline gene, perhaps due to a read error. J is TRBJ2-5 and V is TRBV7-9; possibly TRBD1 for D (5 bases). Gene TRBJ2-7 matches the end of the DNA better, so the J call may be wrong. Germline lookup yields CDR1 SEHNR and CDR2 FQNEAQ (reference sequence). The CDR3 has 12 residues. This chain's CDR3 is CSSSADSYEQYF. For the CDR3, the DNA is TGTTCCAGCAGCGCCGACAGCTACGAGCAGTACTTC.

The chain has TRBV29-1 and TRBJ2-3; TRBD2 is a possible D gene (6 bases). Between the trimmed V and J ends, which lost 6 bases and 1 base, there was a span of 8 bases. CDR1 and CDR2 (germline): SQVTM, ANQGSEA. CDR3 length: 12 residues. The CDR3 bases are TGCAGCGTCGGGGGAGGCACAGATACGCAGTATTTT. This sequence encodes CSVGGGTDTQYF.

The V gene is TRBV9, the J gene TRBJ2-3; 8 bases align to TRBD1. Trimming at V came to 3 bases and at J to 2 bases, leaving 14 bases not matched to a gene. Germline V gives CDR1 SGDLS, CDR2 YYNGEE. This CDR3 comprises 18 residues. CDR3 in amino acids: CASSAVKFRTGPTDTQYF. CDR3 nucleotides: TGTGCCAGCAGCGCGGTTAAATTCCGGACAGGGCCCACAGATACGCAGTATTTT.

The chain employs TRBV7-8 and TRBJ2-1; 11 bases line up with TRBD2. J lost 14 bases, V lost 5 bases, and 11 bases had no gene match. The CDR3 consists of 14 residues. CDR1 is SGHVS and CDR2 is FQNEAQ in the germline V gene. CDR3 loop: CASSLASSGGREFF. The CDR3 bases are TGTGCCAGCAGCCTGGCCTCTAGCGGGGGGAGAGAGTTCTTC.